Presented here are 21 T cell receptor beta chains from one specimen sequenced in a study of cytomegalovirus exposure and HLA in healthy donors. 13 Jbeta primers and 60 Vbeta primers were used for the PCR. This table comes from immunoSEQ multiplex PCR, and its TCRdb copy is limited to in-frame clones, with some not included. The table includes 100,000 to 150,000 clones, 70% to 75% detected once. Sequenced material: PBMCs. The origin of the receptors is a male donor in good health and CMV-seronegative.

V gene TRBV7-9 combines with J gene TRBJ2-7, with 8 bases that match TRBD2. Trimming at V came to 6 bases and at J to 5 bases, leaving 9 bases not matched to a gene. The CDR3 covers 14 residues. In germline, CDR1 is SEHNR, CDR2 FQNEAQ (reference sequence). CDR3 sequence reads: CASSLTSGRNEQYF. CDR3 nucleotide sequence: TGTGCCAGCAGTCTCACTAGCGGCAGGAACGAGCAGTACTTC.

The DNA of the CDR3 is TGCGCCAGCAGCTTGGGGTCGTTCGGCACTGAAGCTTTCTTT. Translation: CASSLGSFGTEAFF. This chain joins TRBV5-1 and TRBJ1-1; D is unresolved. V was shortened by 0 bases and J by 4 bases, with 10 bases between the two germline ends. Germline V CDR1 and CDR2: SGHRS, YFSETQ. This CDR3 region has 14 residues. Based on the CDR3 plus reference TRBV5-1 and TRBJ1-1, the full variable domain is KAGVTQTPRYLIKTRGQQVTLSCSPISGHRSVSWYQQTPGQGLQFLFEYFSETQRNKGNFPGRFSGRQFSNSRSEMNVSTLELGDSALYLCASSLGSFGTEAFFGQGTRLTVV.

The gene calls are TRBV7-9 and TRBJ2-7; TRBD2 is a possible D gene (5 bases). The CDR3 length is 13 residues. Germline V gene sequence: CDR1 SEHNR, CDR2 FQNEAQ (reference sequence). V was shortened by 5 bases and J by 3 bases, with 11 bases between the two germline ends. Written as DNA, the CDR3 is TGTGCCAGCAGCCGCTCCCGGGGCTACGAGCAGTACTTC. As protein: CASSRSRGYEQYF.

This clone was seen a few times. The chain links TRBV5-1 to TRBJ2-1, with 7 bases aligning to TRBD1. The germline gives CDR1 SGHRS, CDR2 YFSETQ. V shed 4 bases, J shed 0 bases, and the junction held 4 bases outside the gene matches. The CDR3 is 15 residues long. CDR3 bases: TGCGCCAGCAGCAGGGACAGTAGCTCCTACAATGAGCAGTTCTTC. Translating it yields CASSRDSSSYNEQFF. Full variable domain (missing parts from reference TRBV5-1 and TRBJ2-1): KAGVTQTPRYLIKTRGQQVTLSCSPISGHRSVSWYQQTPGQGLQFLFEYFSETQRNKGNFPGRFSGRQFSNSRSEMNVSTLELGDSALYLCASSRDSSSYNEQFFGPGTRLTVL.

The CDR3 DNA sequence: TGTGCCAGCAGCATATCCGGGACTAACTCCTACGAGCAGTACTTC. Encoded protein: CASSISGTNSYEQYF. The chain recombines TRBV7-9 with TRBJ2-7, with 7 bases lining up with TRBD2. Germline trimming cut 5 bases from V and 0 bases from J; bases unmatched to any gene: 7. CDR1 and CDR2 (germline): SEHNR, FQNEAQ (reference sequence). This CDR3 contains 15 residues.

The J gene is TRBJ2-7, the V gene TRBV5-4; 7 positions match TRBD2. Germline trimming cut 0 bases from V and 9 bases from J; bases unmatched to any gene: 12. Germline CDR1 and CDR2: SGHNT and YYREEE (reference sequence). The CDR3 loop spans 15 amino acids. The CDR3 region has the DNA TGTGCCAGCAGCTTGGATAGTAGCGGGTCCACTGGGCAGTACTTC. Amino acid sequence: CASSLDSSGSTGQYF.

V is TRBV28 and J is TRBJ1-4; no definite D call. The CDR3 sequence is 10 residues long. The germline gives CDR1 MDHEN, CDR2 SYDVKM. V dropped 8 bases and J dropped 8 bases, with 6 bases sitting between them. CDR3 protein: CASAGEKLFF. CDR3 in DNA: TGTGCCAGCGCGGGAGAAAAACTGTTTTTT.

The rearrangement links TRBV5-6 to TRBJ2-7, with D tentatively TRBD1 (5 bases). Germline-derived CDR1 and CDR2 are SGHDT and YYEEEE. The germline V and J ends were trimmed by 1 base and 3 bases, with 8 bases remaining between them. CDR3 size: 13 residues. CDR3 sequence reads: CASSLWGSYEQYF. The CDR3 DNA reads TGTGCCAGCAGCTTGTGGGGCAGCTACGAGCAGTACTTC.

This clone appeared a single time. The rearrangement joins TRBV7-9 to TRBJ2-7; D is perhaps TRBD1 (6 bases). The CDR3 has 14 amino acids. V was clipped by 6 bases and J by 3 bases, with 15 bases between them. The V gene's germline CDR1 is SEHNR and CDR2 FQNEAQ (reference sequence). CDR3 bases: TGTGCCAGCAGGCCACAGGGCGTCGACTACGAGCAGTACTTC. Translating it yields CASRPQGVDYEQYF. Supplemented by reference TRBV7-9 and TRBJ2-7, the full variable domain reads DTGVSQNPRHKITKRGQNVTFRCDPISEHNRLYWYRQTLGQGPEFLTYFQNEAQLEKSRLLSDRFSAERPKGSFSTLEIQRTEQGDSAMYLCASRPQGVDYEQYFGPGTRLTVT.

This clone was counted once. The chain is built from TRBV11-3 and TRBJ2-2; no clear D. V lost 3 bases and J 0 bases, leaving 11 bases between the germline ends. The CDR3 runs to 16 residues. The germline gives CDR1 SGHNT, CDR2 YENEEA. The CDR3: CASSLSEYSNTGELFF. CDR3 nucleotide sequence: TGTGCCAGCAGCTTGTCGGAGTACTCGAACACCGGGGAGCTGTTTTTT.

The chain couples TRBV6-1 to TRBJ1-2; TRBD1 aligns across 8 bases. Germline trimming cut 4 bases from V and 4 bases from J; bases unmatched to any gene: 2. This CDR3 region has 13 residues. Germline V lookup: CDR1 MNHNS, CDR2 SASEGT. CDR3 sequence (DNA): TGTGCCAGCAGTGTCACAGGGGGCTATGGCTACACCTTC. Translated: CASSVTGGYGYTF.

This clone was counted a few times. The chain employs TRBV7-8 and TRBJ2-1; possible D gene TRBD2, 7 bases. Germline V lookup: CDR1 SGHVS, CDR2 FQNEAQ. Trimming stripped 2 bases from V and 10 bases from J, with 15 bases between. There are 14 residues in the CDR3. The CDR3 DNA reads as TGTGCCAGCAGCTTAACTCTCGGGGGGCGGGAGCAGTTCTTC. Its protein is CASSLTLGGREQFF.

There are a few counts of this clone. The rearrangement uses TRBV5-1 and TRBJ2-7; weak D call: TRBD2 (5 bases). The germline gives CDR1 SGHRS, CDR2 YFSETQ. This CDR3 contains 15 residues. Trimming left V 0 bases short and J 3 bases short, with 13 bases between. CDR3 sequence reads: CASSLGAGLYYEQYF. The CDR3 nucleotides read TGCGCCAGCAGCTTGGGTGCCGGACTTTACTACGAGCAGTACTTC.

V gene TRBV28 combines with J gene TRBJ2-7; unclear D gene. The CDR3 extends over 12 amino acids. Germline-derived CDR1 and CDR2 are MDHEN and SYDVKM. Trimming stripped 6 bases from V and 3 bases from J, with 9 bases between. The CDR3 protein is CASRGTNYEQYF. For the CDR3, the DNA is TGTGCCAGCAGAGGCACTAACTACGAGCAGTACTTC.

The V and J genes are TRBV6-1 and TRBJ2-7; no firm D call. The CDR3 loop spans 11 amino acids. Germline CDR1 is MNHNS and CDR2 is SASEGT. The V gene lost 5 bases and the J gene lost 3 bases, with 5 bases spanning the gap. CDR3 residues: CASSTFYEQYF. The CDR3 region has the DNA TGTGCCAGCAGTACATTCTACGAGCAGTACTTC.

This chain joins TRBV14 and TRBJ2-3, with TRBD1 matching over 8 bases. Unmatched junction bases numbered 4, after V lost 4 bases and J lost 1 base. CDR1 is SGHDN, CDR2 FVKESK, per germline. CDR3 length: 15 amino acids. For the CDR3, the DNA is TGTGCCAGCAGCCCTCGACAGGGGCGCACAGATACGCAGTATTTT. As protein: CASSPRQGRTDTQYF.

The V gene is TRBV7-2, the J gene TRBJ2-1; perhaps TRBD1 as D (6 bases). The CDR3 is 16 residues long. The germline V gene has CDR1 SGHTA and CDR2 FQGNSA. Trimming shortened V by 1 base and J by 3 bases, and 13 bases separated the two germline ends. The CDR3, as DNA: TGTGCCAGCAGCTTAGGGACGGGACAACACTACAATGAGCAGTTCTTC. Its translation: CASSLGTGQHYNEQFF.

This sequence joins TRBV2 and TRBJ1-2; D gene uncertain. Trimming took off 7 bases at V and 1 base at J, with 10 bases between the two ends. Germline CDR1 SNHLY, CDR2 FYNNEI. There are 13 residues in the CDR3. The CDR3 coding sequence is TGTGCCAGCAATCCAGAAAATAACTATGGCTACACCTTC. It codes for CASNPENNYGYTF. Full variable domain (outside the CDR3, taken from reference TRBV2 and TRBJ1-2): EPEVTQTPSHQVTQMGQEVILRCVPISNHLYFYWYRQILGQKVEFLVSFYNNEISEKSEIFDDQFSVERPDGSNFTLKIRSTKLEDSAMYFCASNPENNYGYTFGSGTRLTVV.

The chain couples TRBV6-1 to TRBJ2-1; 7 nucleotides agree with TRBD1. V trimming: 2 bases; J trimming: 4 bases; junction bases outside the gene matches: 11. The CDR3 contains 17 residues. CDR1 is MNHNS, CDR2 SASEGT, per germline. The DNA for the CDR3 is TGTGCCAGCAGTGAAACGGTTCGACAGGGTCTATACAATGAGCAGTTCTTC. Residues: CASSETVRQGLYNEQFF.

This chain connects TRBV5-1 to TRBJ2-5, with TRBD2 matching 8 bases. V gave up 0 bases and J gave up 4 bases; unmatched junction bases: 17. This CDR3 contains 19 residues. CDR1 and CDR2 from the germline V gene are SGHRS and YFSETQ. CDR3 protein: CASSLGMTGGVKRSETQYF. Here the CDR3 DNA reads TGCGCCAGCAGCTTGGGGATGACGGGAGGGGTGAAACGGTCAGAGACCCAGTACTTC.

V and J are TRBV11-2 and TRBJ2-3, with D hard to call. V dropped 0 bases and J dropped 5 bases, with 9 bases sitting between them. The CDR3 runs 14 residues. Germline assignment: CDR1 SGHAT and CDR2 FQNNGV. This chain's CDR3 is CASSLDRSLDTQYF. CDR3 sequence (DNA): TGTGCCAGCAGCTTAGATCGGAGTTTAGATACGCAGTATTTT.